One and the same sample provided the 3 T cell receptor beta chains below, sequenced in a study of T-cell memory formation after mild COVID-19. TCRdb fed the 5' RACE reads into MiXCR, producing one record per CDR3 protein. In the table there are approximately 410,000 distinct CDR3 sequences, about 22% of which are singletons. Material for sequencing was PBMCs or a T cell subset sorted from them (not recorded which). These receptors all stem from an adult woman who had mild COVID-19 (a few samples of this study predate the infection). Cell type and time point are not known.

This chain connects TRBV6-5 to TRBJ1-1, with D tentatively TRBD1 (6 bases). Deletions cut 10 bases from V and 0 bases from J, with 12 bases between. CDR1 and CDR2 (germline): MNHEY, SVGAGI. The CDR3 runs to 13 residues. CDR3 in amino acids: CATRDTLNTEAFF. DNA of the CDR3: TGTGCCACCCGGGACACCTTGAACACTGAAGCTTTCTTT.

DNA for the CDR3: TGTGCCAGTAGTATAATGGGGATTGGCACAGATACGCAGTATTTT. The encoded protein is CASSIMGIGTDTQYF. The chain carries TRBV19 and TRBJ2-3; D unresolved. The ends were cut back, 2 bases at V and 1 base at J, with 10 bases in the middle. Germline V gives CDR1 LNHDA, CDR2 SQIVND (reference sequence). The CDR3 contains 15 residues.

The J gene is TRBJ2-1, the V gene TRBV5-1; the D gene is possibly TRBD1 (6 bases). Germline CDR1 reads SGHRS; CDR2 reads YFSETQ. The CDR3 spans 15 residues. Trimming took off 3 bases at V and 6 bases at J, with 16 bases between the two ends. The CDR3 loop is CASSYGQQVVNEQFF. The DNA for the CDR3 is TGCGCCAGCAGCTACGGACAGCAGGTGGTCAATGAGCAGTTCTTC. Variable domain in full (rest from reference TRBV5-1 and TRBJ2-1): KAGVTQTPRYLIKTRGQQVTLSCSPISGHRSVSWYQQTPGQGLQFLFEYFSETQRNKGNFPGRFSGRQFSNSRSEMNVSTLELGDSALYLCASSYGQQVVNEQFFGPGTRLTVL.